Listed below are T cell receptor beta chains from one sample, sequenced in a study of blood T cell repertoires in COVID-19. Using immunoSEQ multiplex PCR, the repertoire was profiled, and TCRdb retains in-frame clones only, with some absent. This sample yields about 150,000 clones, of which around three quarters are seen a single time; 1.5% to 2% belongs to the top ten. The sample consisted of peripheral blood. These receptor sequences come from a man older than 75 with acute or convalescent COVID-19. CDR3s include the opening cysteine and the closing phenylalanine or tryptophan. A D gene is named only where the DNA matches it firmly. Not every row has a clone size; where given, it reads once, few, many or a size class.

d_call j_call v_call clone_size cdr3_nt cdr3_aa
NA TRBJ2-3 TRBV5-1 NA TGCGCCAGCAGCCGCCTGTCTGGACAGTCTGGAGATACGCAGTATTTT CASSRLSGQSGDTQYF
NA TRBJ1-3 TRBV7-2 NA TGTGCCAGCAGCTTTCAGGGAACCTCTGGAAACACCATATATTTT CASSFQGTSGNTIYF
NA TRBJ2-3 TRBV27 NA TGTGCCAGCAGTTTATCGGCGACTCTAGGAATGGATACGCAGTATTTT CASSLSATLGMDTQYF
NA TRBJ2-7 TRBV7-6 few TGTGCCAGCAGCCGCTCGGGGTACGAGCAGTACTTC CASSRSGYEQYF
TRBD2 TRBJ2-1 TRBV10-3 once TGTGCCATCAGTGGTATTGTGGGACTAGCGGGGGTACATGAGCAGTTCTTC CAISGIVGLAGVHEQFF
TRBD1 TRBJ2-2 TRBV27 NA TGTGCCAGCAGTCCGAGGACAGGATCGGCCGGGGAGCTGTTTTTT CASSPRTGSAGELFF
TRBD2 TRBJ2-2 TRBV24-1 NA TGTGCCACCAGTGAAACGGGGGGTTTCACCGGGGAGCTGTTTTTT CATSETGGFTGELFF
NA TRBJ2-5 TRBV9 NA TGTGCCAGCAGCGTATCCCAGCAAGAGACCCAGTACTTC CASSVSQQETQYF
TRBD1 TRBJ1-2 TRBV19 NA TGTGCCAGTAGTATAGGGTCAGGGGGTAACTATGGCTACACCTTC CASSIGSGGNYGYTF
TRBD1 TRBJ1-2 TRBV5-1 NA TGCGCCAGCAGCTTGGATGGGACAGTAGCTAACTATGGCTACACCTTC CASSLDGTVANYGYTF
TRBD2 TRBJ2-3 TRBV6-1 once TGTGCCAGCAGTGTCTTAGCGGGGGGGCCGGGAGATACGCAGTATTTT CASSVLAGGPGDTQYF
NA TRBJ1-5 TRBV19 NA TGTGCCAGTAGGAGGGAGGGTGAGAATCAGCCCCAGCATTTT CASRREGENQPQHF
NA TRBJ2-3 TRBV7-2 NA TGTGCCAGCAGCTTTAGTCAATCAGATACGCAGTATTTT CASSFSQSDTQYF
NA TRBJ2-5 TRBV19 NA TGTGCCAGTAGGGGAGTTTGGGAAGAGACCCAGTACTTC CASRGVWEETQYF
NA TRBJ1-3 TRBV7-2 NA TGTGCCAGCAGCTTATACAACAGGGTAATAGACACCATATATTTT CASSLYNRVIDTIYF
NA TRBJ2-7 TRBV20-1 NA TGCAGTGCTAGAGGACAGATCGAGCAGTACTTC CSARGQIEQYF
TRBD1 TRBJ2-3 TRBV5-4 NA TGTGCCAGCGCCCCGGCAGGGGGCCTATTCGGGCTGGGCACAGATACGCAGTATTTT CASAPAGGLFGLGTDTQYF
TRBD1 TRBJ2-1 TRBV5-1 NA TGCGCCAGCAGCCCCTGGGACAGGGCTAATGAGCAGTTCTTC CASSPWDRANEQFF
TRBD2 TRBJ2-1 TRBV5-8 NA TGTGCCAGCAGCTTGGTTGCGGGGGGCTCCTACAATGAGCAGTTCTTC CASSLVAGGSYNEQFF
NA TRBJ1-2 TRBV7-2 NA TGTGCCAGCAGCTTGTTGGGGGGTGTTCTCTATGGCTACACCTTC CASSLLGGVLYGYTF
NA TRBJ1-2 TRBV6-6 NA TGTGCCAGCACACATTTACAGGGAAACTATGGCTACACCTTC CASTHLQGNYGYTF
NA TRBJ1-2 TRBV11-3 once TGTGCCAGCAGCGACTCCCACGTGGGTGGCTACACCTTC CASSDSHVGGYTF
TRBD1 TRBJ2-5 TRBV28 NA TGTGCCAGCAGCCCGGACAGGGTGGGAGAGACCCAGTACTTC CASSPDRVGETQYF
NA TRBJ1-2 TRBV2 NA TGTGCCAGCAGTGAAGCACGAGGATTTGGCTACACCTTC CASSEARGFGYTF
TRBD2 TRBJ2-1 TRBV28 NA TGTGCCAGCAGTTCACCTAGCGGGGGGGCTCACAATGAGCAGTTCTTC CASSSPSGGAHNEQFF
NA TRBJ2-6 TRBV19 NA TGTGCCAGTAGTATCCAGGACTCTGGGGCCAACGTCCTGACTTTC CASSIQDSGANVLTF
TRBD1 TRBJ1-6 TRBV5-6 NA TGTGCCAGCAGCCGACAGGGGCCACCCCTCCACTTT CASSRQGPPLHF